The sequence of this TCR beta chain was determined in a study of OX40 agonist ivuxolimab in advanced cancers. Only in-frame clones appear in the TCRdb table, and some are missing; sequencing was by immunoSEQ multiplex PCR. The sample lists some 46,000 clones; about 89% were seen once. The germline gives CDR1 SQVTM, CDR2 ANQGSEA. V was pared by 6 bases and J by 9 bases, with 8 bases of the junction left unmatched. This CDR3 has 14 amino acids. V gene TRBV29-1 combines with J gene TRBJ2-1, with 13 bases lining up with TRBD2. This sample comprised CD4+ or CD8+ T cells sorted from blood, obtained in a trial of the OX40 agonist ivuxolimab. The receptor was isolated from an adult with an advanced solid tumor such as melanoma, head and neck, liver or kidney cancer. The CDR3 region has the DNA TGCAGCGTCCTCACTAGCGGGAGGGCTATTGAGCAGTTCTTC. Its translation: CSVLTSGRAIEQFF.